Each of the 18 T cell receptor beta chains below was sequenced from the same sample in a study of CD8 T cells in Susac syndrome. Reverse transcription of about 0.45 to 1 ug RNA was performed with random hexamers. A single record per CDR3 protein comes from TCRdb applying MiXCR to the immunoSEQ multiplex PCR reads. The repertoire holds roughly 200,000 distinct CDR3 sequences, with approximately 95% as singletons. What was sequenced was CD4+ T cells from PBMCs. The source of these receptors is a human donor with multiple sclerosis.

The chain is built from TRBV5-1 and TRBJ2-7; D call uncertain. The CDR3 loop spans 15 amino acids. The V gene lost 1 base and the J gene lost 2 bases, with 13 bases spanning the gap. The germline CDR1 and CDR2 sequences are SGHRS and YFSETQ. CDR3 protein: CASSLNAQTTYEQYF. The CDR3 DNA is TGCGCCAGCAGCTTGAACGCACAAACAACCTACGAGCAGTACTTC.

The V call is TRBV20-1, the J call TRBJ1-5; TRBD1 matches 8 bases. This CDR3 is 15 amino acids long. The ends lost 5 bases at V and 6 bases at J; junction bases unmatched: 12. Germline CDR1 and CDR2: DFQATT and SNEGSKA (reference sequence). The CDR3 sequence: CSAANPDRGGQPQHF. The DNA of the CDR3 is TGCAGTGCTGCTAACCCTGACAGGGGAGGTCAGCCCCAGCATTTT.

This clonotype was recorded once. The genes are TRBV12-3 or TRBV12-4 and TRBJ2-7; D call uncertain. This CDR3 has 12 residues. V was pared by 4 bases and J by 5 bases, with 9 bases between. This chain's CDR3 is CASSYNSHEQYF. The CDR3 bases are TGTGCCAGCAGTTACAACAGCCACGAGCAGTACTTC.

A remark on this clonotype: The junction differs from germline at one of its ends, possibly a read error. J is TRBJ1-1 and V is TRBV6-5; D unclear. The germline gives CDR1 MNHEY, CDR2 SVGAGI. This CDR3 is built from 14 residues. The CDR3 DNA follows: TGTGCCAGCACCCGACACGGAATAGGCACTAAAGCTTTCTTT. It encodes CASTRHGIGTKAFF.

The chain couples TRBV9 to TRBJ1-6; TRBD1 might be the D (6 bases). Looked up from germline, CDR1 is SGDLS and CDR2 is YYNGEE. The CDR3 sequence is 15 residues long. The V end lost 0 bases, the J end lost 10 bases, and 14 bases lay between the germline ends. This chain's CDR3 is CASSVDAGGRSPLHF. The CDR3, as DNA: TGTGCCAGCAGCGTAGACGCCGGGGGCAGATCACCCCTCCACTTT.

V is TRBV30 and J is TRBJ2-1; D call uncertain. CDR1 is GTSNPN, CDR2 SVGIG, per germline (reference sequence). The CDR3 length is 11 residues. Trimming cost V 7 bases and J 9 bases, with 13 bases left between them. The CDR3 sequence is CASTWVSEQFF. CDR3 in DNA: TGTGCCTCCACCTGGGTCAGTGAGCAGTTCTTC.

The chain uses TRBV5-4 and TRBJ1-2; D not resolved. CDR1 and CDR2 (germline): SGHNT, YYREEE (reference sequence). Trimming pared 7 bases from V and 2 bases from J, leaving 15 bases between. This CDR3 comprises 14 residues. CDR3 region: CASGALADNYGYTF. Written as DNA, the CDR3 is TGTGCCAGCGGAGCACTCGCAGACAACTATGGCTACACCTTC.

The chain couples TRBV29-1 to TRBJ1-4; D uncertain. Trimming cost V 7 bases and J 3 bases, with 9 bases left between them. The CDR3 consists of 12 residues. The germline V gene has CDR1 SQVTM and CDR2 ANQGSEA. The CDR3 region is CSAVQPNEKLFF. The CDR3 DNA is TGCAGCGCTGTCCAGCCTAATGAAAAACTGTTTTTT.

The rearrangement joins TRBV30 to TRBJ1-1; no firm D call. Germline V lookup: CDR1 GTSNPN, CDR2 SVGIG (reference sequence). CDR3 size: 14 residues. Trimming shortened V by 0 bases and J by 2 bases, and 10 bases separated the two germline ends. The chain's CDR3 is CAWSVHGANTEAFF. The CDR3 DNA reads as TGTGCCTGGAGTGTACACGGAGCAAACACTGAAGCTTTCTTT.

This clonotype has only one observation. V usage is TRBV18 and J usage is TRBJ1-5, with D perhaps TRBD1 (5 bases). This CDR3 is 15 amino acids long. Germline V lookup: CDR1 KGHSH, CDR2 LQKENI. V was pared by 2 bases and J by 2 bases, with 10 bases between. Here the CDR3 reads CASSPLGDGNQPQHF. CDR3 nucleotides: TGTGCCAGCTCACCATTAGGGGATGGCAATCAGCCCCAGCATTTT.

The V call is TRBV3-1, the J call TRBJ2-7; D may match TRBD1 or TRBD2 (5 bases each). There are 13 residues in the CDR3. Trimming stripped 6 bases from V and 2 bases from J, with 11 bases between. CDR1 LGHDT and CDR2 YNNKEL come from the germline V gene (reference sequence). DNA of the CDR3: TGTGCCAGCAGGGTGAGGGGAGCCTACGAGCAGTACTTC. Its protein is CASRVRGAYEQYF.

J is TRBJ1-2 and V is TRBV27; a possible D gene is TRBD1 (6 bases). Germline CDR1 is MNHEY and CDR2 is SMNVEV (reference sequence). This CDR3 has 14 residues. The V gene lost 2 bases and the J gene lost 5 bases, with 12 bases spanning the gap. CDR3 DNA sequence: TGTGCCAGCAGTTTAGAAGGGGGGGCGTATGGCTACACCTTC. It translates to CASSLEGGAYGYTF.

This chain uses TRBV5-1 with TRBJ2-2, with TRBD2 matching 7 bases. With V trimmed by 2 bases and J by 6 bases, 4 bases remained unmatched. The germline V gene has CDR1 SGHRS and CDR2 YFSETQ. This CDR3 spans 14 amino acids. The CDR3, as DNA: TGCGCCAGCAGCTTCAGCGGGGCGCCCGGGGAGCTGTTTTTT. This gives the protein CASSFSGAPGELFF. Using reference TRBV5-1 and TRBJ2-2 for the parts outside the CDR3, the full variable domain is KAGVTQTPRYLIKTRGQQVTLSCSPISGHRSVSWYQQTPGQGLQFLFEYFSETQRNKGNFPGRFSGRQFSNSRSEMNVSTLELGDSALYLCASSFSGAPGELFFGEGSRLTVL.

The gene calls are TRBV20-1 and TRBJ2-7; D is possibly TRBD1 or TRBD2 (5 bases each). The CDR3 runs to 13 residues. V was trimmed by 2 bases and J by 3 bases, leaving 11 bases between them. Germline loops: CDR1 DFQATT, CDR2 SNEGSKA (reference sequence). The chain's CDR3 is CSARSGAGYEQYV. The CDR3 DNA reads TGCAGTGCTAGATCCGGGGCAGGCTACGAGCAGTACGTC.

In regard to this clonotype: Because the CDR3 is missing its conserved closing phenylalanine or tryptophan, this is likely a read error. It is unclear where the CDR3 begins or ends on the DNA, so no DNA is shown, and the CDR3 is as TCRdb lists it. The CDR3: CASSVTAPISGGLHL. The chain carries TRBV9 and TRBJ2-5; the DNA was not used to check the table's D call, TRBD2. Germline-derived CDR1 and CDR2 are SGDLS and YYNGEE. The CDR3 spans 15 amino acids, including both terminal residues.

In its sample, this clonotype was seen once. In DNA form, the CDR3 reads TGCAGTGCTATTATGGGGGATTCCACAGATACGCAGTATTTT. Protein product: CSAIMGDSTDTQYF. The chain links TRBV20-1 to TRBJ2-3, with D perhaps TRBD1 or TRBD2 (5 bases each). This CDR3 comprises 14 residues. V was clipped by 4 bases and J by 2 bases, with 13 bases between them. From germline, CDR1 is DFQATT and CDR2 SNEGSKA (reference sequence).

This chain links TRBV12-3 or TRBV12-4 with TRBJ1-6; 7 bases match TRBD1. The CDR3 spans 14 residues. V lost 5 bases, J lost 7 bases, and 5 bases stayed unmatched. This chain's CDR3 is CASSPRDRNSPLHF. As DNA, the CDR3 is TGTGCCAGCAGTCCCCGGGACAGAAATTCACCCCTCCACTTT.

The V and J genes are TRBV7-2 and TRBJ2-5; D gene unclear. Trimming took off 5 bases at V and 4 bases at J, with 14 bases between the two ends. Germline CDR1 is SGHTA and CDR2 is FQGNSA. This CDR3 is 14 amino acids long. DNA of the CDR3: TGTGCCAGCAGCACCCGCCCGGGCTCAGAGACCCAGTACTTC. Encoded protein: CASSTRPGSETQYF. The whole variable domain, remainder taken from reference TRBV7-2 and TRBJ2-5, is GAGVSQSPSNKVTEKGKDVELRCDPISGHTALYWYRQSLGQGLEFLIYFQGNSAPDKSGLPSDRFSAERTGGSVSTLTIQRTQQEDSAVYLCASSTRPGSETQYFGPGTRLLVL.